These T cell receptor beta chains were read from a single sample in a study of blood T cell repertoires in COVID-19. The repertoire was sequenced with immunoSEQ multiplex PCR; TCRdb's copy has only in-frame clones and lacks some. The sample holds some 70,000 clones, nearly 80% seen once. The sequencing sample was made of peripheral blood. The origin of the receptors is a woman in her sixties with acute or convalescent COVID-19. CDR3s include the opening cysteine and the closing phenylalanine or tryptophan. Each record gives: J gene, D gene, clone size, V gene, CDR3 DNA, CDR3 protein. A D gene is named only where the DNA matches it firmly. Clone size is stated in some rows and not others, as once, few, many or a class when expanded.

>TRBJ2-1|-|-|TRBV20-1
TGCAGTGCTAGTCGCTCTAGCGCTTCCTACAATGAGCAGTTCTTC
CSASRSSASYNEQFF
>TRBJ2-7|-|-|TRBV27
TGTGCCAGCAGTTTCACTCAGGGGTACGAGCAGTACTTC
CASSFTQGYEQYF
>TRBJ1-4|TRBD1|once|TRBV9
TGTGCCAGCAGCGCGGGACAGGATTCAACTAATGAAAAACTGTTTTTT
CASSAGQDSTNEKLFF
>TRBJ2-7|-|-|TRBV29-1
TGCAGCGTTGGGCAGGGTGGGTACGAGCAGTACTTC
CSVGQGGYEQYF
>TRBJ2-7|-|-|TRBV3-1/TRBV3-2
TGTGCCAGCAGCCAAGAGGAGGGCGAGCAGTACTTC
CASSQEEGEQYF
>TRBJ1-2|TRBD1|-|TRBV6-2/TRBV6-3
TGTGCCAGCAGCATCGGACAGGGCCGTGGCTACACCTTC
CASSIGQGRGYTF
>TRBJ1-5|-|-|TRBV4-2
TGTGCCAGCAGCCAAGAGGGGGGTTCTTACAATCAGCCCCAGCATTTT
CASSQEGGSYNQPQHF
>TRBJ2-7|-|once|TRBV4-1
TGCGCCAGCAGCCCAACCGATCAGGATGAGCAGTACTTC
CASSPTDQDEQYF
>TRBJ1-6|-|-|TRBV19
TGTGCCAGTAGGACGACAGTCCATAATTCACCCCTCCACTTT
CASRTTVHNSPLHF
>TRBJ2-2|-|few|TRBV7-9
TGTGCCAGCAGCTTAGCGCAGGGGAATATGATCCCCGGGGAGCTGTTTTTT
CASSLAQGNMIPGELFF
>TRBJ2-2|TRBD1|-|TRBV15
TGTGCCACCTATGACAGGGGCTCGAACACCGGGGAGCTGTTTTTT
CATYDRGSNTGELFF
>TRBJ1-2|-|-|TRBV27
TGTGCCAGCAGTCCCAGGGTAGGCGGCTACACCTTC
CASSPRVGGYTF
>TRBJ2-3|TRBD2|-|TRBV3-1/TRBV3-2
TGTGCCAGCAGCCCCCAAGGACTAGCGGGGACCACAGATACGCAGTATTTT
CASSPQGLAGTTDTQYF
>TRBJ2-7|-|-|TRBV7-3
TGTGCCAGCAGCTTAACAGCAGGGTCGGCCTACGAGCAGTACTTC
CASSLTAGSAYEQYF
>TRBJ1-6|-|few|TRBV7-9
TGTGCCAGCAGCTCCGGAAAGACAGGTGGGGTCTATAATTCACCCCTCCACTTT
CASSSGKTGGVYNSPLHF
>TRBJ1-6|-|-|TRBV28
TGTGCCAGCAGAGGACGGGGTCCACCCCTCCACTTT
CASRGRGPPLHF
>TRBJ2-5|-|-|TRBV19
TGTGCCAGTAGTACGGGACTTCAAGAGACCCAGTACTTC
CASSTGLQETQYF
>TRBJ2-3|-|-|TRBV5-6
TGTGCCAGCAGCCCGAGATGGACAGCAGATACGCAGTATTTT
CASSPRWTADTQYF
>TRBJ2-7|TRBD1|-|TRBV5-6
TGTGCCAGCAGCTTGGCTAGAGGGACAGCTCTTCAGTACTTC
CASSLARGTALQYF
>TRBJ1-1|TRBD1|-|TRBV9
TGTGCCAGCACCCCCGGACAGGGGATTGGGTGGGGCACTGAAGCTTTCTTT
CASTPGQGIGWGTEAFF
>TRBJ2-3|-|-|TRBV4-1
TGCGCCAGCAGCCAAGATCCGGGACTAGATACGCAGTATTTT
CASSQDPGLDTQYF
>TRBJ2-7|TRBD1|-|TRBV28
TGTGCCAGCAGTTACGGACAGGGAAACTACGAGCAGTACTTC
CASSYGQGNYEQYF
>TRBJ1-1|TRBD1|-|TRBV28
TGTGCCAGCAGCACCCCCGGGACAGGGAGCGGGGCTTTCTTT
CASSTPGTGSGAFF
>TRBJ2-1|TRBD1|few|TRBV11-2
TGTGCCAGCAGCCTTGGACAGGGCCTTTACAATGAGCAGTTCTTC
CASSLGQGLYNEQFF
>TRBJ2-2|-|-|TRBV28
TGTGCCAGCAGTTTAAGTCTACAGGGCACGAACACCGGGGAGCTGTTTTTT
CASSLSLQGTNTGELFF
>TRBJ2-2|TRBD1|-|TRBV2
TGTGCCAGCAGTGAACAGGACAGGGGGCTGTTTTTT
CASSEQDRGLFF
>TRBJ2-1|-|few|TRBV19
TGTGCCAGTAGTCAAGGGACAACGGGGGGCAATGAGCAGTTCTTC
CASSQGTTGGNEQFF
>TRBJ1-4|-|-|TRBV5-1
TGCGCCAGCAGCTTCGGGGGGCGTAATGAAAAACTGTTTTTT
CASSFGGRNEKLFF
>TRBJ2-1|TRBD1|-|TRBV6-5
TGTGCCAGCACCGACAGGGGTTACAATGAGCAGTTCTTC
CASTDRGYNEQFF
>TRBJ2-3|TRBD1|-|TRBV18
TGTGCCAGCTCACCACTCAGACAGGGGGCATCGACAGATACGCAGTATTTT
CASSPLRQGASTDTQYF
>TRBJ2-7|-|-|TRBV6-5
TGTGCCAGCAGTTACTCGAGGACCTACGAGCAGTACTTC
CASSYSRTYEQYF
>TRBJ1-2|-|-|TRBV5-6
TGTGCCAGCAGCCCAGACGGGGTGTCTTATGGCTACACCTTC
CASSPDGVSYGYTF
>TRBJ2-7|TRBD2|-|TRBV7-2
TGTGCCAGCAGCTCTATAGCGGGGGGTTACGAGCAGTACTTC
CASSSIAGGYEQYF
>TRBJ1-1|TRBD1|-|TRBV5-1
TGCGCCAGCAGCTTGGGGACAGGAGAAGCTTTCTTT
CASSLGTGEAFF
>TRBJ2-3|-|-|TRBV14
TGTGCCAGCAGCCAACTTCAAGGGGTTCGAGATACGCAGTATTTT
CASSQLQGVRDTQYF
>TRBJ2-2|TRBD1|-|TRBV4-3
TGCGCCAGCAGCCATACAGGGGACACCGGGGAGCTGTTTTTT
CASSHTGDTGELFF
>TRBJ1-1|-|-|TRBV20-1
TGCAGTGCTAGTCAGGGAACTGAAGCTTTCTTT
CSASQGTEAFF
>TRBJ2-3|TRBD2|-|TRBV7-9
TGTGCCAGCAGCTTAGAGGCACTAGCGGGGATGACAGATACGCAGTATTTT
CASSLEALAGMTDTQYF
>TRBJ1-2|-|-|TRBV6-1
TGTGCCAGCAGTGAACTCGGGGCGGGAATCTATGGCTACACCTTC
CASSELGAGIYGYTF
>TRBJ2-3|-|-|TRBV6-2/TRBV6-3
TGTGCCAGCAGCCGGGACTTCGGGGATACGCAGTATTTT
CASSRDFGDTQYF
>TRBJ2-2|-|-|TRBV12-3/TRBV12-4
TGTGCCAGCAGTTGGGGAGTCGGCGGGGAGCTGTTTTTT
CASSWGVGGELFF
>TRBJ2-7|-|-|TRBV10-1
TGCGCCAGCAGTGAAGGGGACTCCTACGAGCAGTACTTC
CASSEGDSYEQYF
>TRBJ1-5|-|-|TRBV28
TGTGCCAGCAGTTTCCCCCTATCTAGCAATCAGCCCCAGCATTTT
CASSFPLSSNQPQHF
>TRBJ1-6|-|-|TRBV18
TGTGCCAGCTCTATGGACGGGGTTTATAATTCACCCCTCCACTTT
CASSMDGVYNSPLHF
>TRBJ2-7|-|-|TRBV7-9
TGTGCCAGCAGCTTAGCGTTGGAGCCCGACGAGCAGTACTTC
CASSLALEPDEQYF
>TRBJ2-1|TRBD1|-|TRBV28
TGTGCCAGCAGTTTATGGGGACAGGGGCCGGGCAATGAGCAGTTCTTC
CASSLWGQGPGNEQFF
>TRBJ2-1|-|-|TRBV7-8
TGTGCCAGCAGCCATCTTCGACAGTCTACTATCTACAATGAGCAGTTCTTC
CASSHLRQSTIYNEQFF
>TRBJ2-7|-|-|TRBV6-5
TGTGCCAGCAGACGGGGAACTAGCTACGAGCAGTACTTC
CASRRGTSYEQYF
>TRBJ2-1|-|-|TRBV12-5
TGTGCTAGTGGTTTAAGTAGCTCCTACAATGAGCAGTTCTTC
CASGLSSSYNEQFF
>TRBJ1-2|TRBD1|many|TRBV6-2/TRBV6-3
TGTGCCAGCAGCTCTGACAGGGGGCGAGGCTACACCTTC
CASSSDRGRGYTF
>TRBJ2-5|-|-|TRBV14
TGTGCCAGCAGCCAAGCAAGAGGGATCGGCCAAGAGACCCAGTACTTC
CASSQARGIGQETQYF
>TRBJ1-6|-|-|TRBV7-8
TGTGCCAGCAGCCCTGGACAAAATTCACCCCTCCACTTT
CASSPGQNSPLHF
>TRBJ1-1|-|-|TRBV12-5
TGTGCTAGTGGTTTGACGGTGGAGAACACTGAGGCTTTCTTT
CASGLTVENTEAFF
>TRBJ2-6|-|-|TRBV13
TGTGCCAGCAGCCCCCCCCGACAGTTCTCTGGGGCCAACGTCCTGACTTTC
CASSPPRQFSGANVLTF
>TRBJ1-1|-|-|TRBV30
TGTGCCTGGAGTCTATCCGGGACATTGTTGAACACTGAAGCTTTCTTT
CAWSLSGTLLNTEAFF
>TRBJ1-2|-|once|TRBV2
TGTGCCAGCAGTGAAGATGAGGTTTACGATGGCTACACCTTC
CASSEDEVYDGYTF
>TRBJ1-5|-|once|TRBV4-1
TGCGCCAGCAGCCAAGATTGGGCCTCTAATCAGCCCCAGCATTTT
CASSQDWASNQPQHF
>TRBJ1-6|-|few|TRBV11-2
TGTGCCAGCACCTCCTGGACAGATAATTCACCCCTCCACTTT
CASTSWTDNSPLHF
>TRBJ2-1|-|-|TRBV13
TGTGCCAGCAGCTTAGCGGGGGGCTCTCCGGATGAGCAGTTCTTC
CASSLAGGSPDEQFF
>TRBJ1-1|-|-|TRBV27
TGTGCCAGCAGTTTGAACAGGGAGGGCACTGAAGCTTTCTTT
CASSLNREGTEAFF